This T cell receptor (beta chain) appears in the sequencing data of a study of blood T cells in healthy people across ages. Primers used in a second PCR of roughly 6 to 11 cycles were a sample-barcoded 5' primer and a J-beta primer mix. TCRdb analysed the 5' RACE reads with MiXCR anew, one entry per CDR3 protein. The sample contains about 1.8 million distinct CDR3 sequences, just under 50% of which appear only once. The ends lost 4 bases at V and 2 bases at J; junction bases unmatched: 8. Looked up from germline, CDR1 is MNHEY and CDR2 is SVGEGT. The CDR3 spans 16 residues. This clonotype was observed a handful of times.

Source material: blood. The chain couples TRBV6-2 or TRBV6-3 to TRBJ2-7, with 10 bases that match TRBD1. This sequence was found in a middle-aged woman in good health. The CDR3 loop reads CASSFARDRGAYEQYF. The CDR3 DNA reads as TGTGCCAGCAGTTTCGCCCGGGACAGGGGAGCCTACGAGCAGTACTTC.